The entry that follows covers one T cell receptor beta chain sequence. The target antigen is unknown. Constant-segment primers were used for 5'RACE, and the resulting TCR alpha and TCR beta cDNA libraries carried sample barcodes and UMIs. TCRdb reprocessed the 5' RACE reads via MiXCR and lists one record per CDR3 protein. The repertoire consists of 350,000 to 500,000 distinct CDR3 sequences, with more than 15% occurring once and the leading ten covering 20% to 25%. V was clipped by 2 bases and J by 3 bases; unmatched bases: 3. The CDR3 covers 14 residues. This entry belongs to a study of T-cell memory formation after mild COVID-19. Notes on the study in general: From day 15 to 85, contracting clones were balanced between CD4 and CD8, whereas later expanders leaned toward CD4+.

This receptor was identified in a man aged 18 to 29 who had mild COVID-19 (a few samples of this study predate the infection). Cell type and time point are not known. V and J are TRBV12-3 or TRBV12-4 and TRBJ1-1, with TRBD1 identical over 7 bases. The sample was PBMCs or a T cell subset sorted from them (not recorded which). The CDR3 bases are TGTGCCAGCAGTTTAACAGGGGATTACACTGAAGCTTTCTTT. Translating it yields CASSLTGDYTEAFF.